Sequencing of this TCR beta chain was carried out in a study of T cell repertoires in cytomegalovirus infection. As concerns this clonotype: What it binds is unknown.

This CDR3 spans 13 amino acids. Trimming stripped 5 bases from V and 3 bases from J, with 11 bases between. From germline, CDR1 is ENHRY and CDR2 SYGVKD. TCRdb independently ran MiXCR on the reads; one entry per CDR3 protein. In the table there are about 570,000 distinct CDR3 sequences, about 39% of which are singletons. This clonotype originated in a human donor in good health (CMV status not recorded). Some clones in this sample may be carry-over from other donors' samples. The rearrangement joins TRBV10-3 to TRBJ2-7, with D possibly being TRBD1 (6 bases). The material sequenced was cultured PBMCs, taken from culture after CMV antigen stimulation. CDR3 amino acids: CAISTGTLYEQYF. The CDR3 coding sequence is TGTGCCATCAGTACCGGGACACTCTACGAGCAGTACTTC.